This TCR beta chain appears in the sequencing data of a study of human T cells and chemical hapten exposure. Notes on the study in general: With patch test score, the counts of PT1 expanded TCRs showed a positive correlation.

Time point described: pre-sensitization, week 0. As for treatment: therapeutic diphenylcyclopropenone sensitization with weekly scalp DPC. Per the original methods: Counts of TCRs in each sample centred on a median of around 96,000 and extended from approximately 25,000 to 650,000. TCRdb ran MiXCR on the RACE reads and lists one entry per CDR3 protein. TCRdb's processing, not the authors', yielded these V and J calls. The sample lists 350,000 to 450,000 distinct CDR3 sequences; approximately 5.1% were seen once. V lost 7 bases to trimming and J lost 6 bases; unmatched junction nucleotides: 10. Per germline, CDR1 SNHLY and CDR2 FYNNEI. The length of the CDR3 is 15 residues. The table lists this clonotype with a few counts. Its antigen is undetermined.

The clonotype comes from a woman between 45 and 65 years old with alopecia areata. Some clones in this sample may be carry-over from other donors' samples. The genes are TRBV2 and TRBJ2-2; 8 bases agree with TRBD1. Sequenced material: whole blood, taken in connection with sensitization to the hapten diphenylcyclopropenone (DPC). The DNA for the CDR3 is TGTGCCAGCACCGCCGGGACAGGAAGATCCGGGGAGCTGTTTTTT. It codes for CASTAGTGRSGELFF. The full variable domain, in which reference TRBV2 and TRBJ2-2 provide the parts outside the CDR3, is EPEVTQTPSHQVTQMGQEVILRCVPISNHLYFYWYRQILGQKVEFLVSFYNNEISEKSEIFDDQFSVERPDGSNFTLKIRSTKLEDSAMYFCASTAGTGRSGELFFGEGSRLTVL.